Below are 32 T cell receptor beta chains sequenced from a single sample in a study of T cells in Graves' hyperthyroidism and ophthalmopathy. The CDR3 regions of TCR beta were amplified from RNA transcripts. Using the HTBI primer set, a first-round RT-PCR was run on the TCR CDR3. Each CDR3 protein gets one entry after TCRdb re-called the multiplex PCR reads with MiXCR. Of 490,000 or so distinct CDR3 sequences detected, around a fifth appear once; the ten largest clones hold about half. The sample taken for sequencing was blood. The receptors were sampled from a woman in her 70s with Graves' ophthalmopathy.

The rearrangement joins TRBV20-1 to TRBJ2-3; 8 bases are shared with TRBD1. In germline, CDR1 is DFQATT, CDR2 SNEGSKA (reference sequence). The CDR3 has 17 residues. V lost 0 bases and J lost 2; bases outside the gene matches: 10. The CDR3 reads CSARELGDRSFTDTQYF. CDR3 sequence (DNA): TGCAGTGCTAGAGAATTAGGGGACAGGTCGTTCACAGATACGCAGTATTTT.

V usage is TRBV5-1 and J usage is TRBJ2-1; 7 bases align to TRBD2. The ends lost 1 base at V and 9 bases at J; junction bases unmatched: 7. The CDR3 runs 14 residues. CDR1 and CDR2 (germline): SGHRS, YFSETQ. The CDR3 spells CASSLRAGRGEQFF. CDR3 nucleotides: TGCGCCAGCAGCTTGCGGGCGGGGAGGGGTGAGCAGTTCTTC.

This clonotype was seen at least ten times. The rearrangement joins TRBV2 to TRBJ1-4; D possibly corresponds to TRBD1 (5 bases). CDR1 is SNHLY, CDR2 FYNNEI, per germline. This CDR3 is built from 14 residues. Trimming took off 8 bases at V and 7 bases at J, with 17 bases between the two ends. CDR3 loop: CASLIQGVREKLFF. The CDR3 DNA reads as TGTGCCAGCCTGATCCAGGGTGTACGTGAAAAACTGTTTTTT. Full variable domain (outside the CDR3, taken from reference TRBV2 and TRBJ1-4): EPEVTQTPSHQVTQMGQEVILRCVPISNHLYFYWYRQILGQKVEFLVSFYNNEISEKSEIFDDQFSVERPDGSNFTLKIRSTKLEDSAMYFCASLIQGVREKLFFGSGTQLSVL.

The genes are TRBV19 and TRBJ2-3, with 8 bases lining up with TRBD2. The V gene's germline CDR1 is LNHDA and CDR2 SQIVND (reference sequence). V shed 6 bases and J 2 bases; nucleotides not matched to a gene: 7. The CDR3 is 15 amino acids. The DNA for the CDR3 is TGTGCCAGTAGGGGAAGAGCGGGAGTCACAGATACGCAGTATTTT. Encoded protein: CASRGRAGVTDTQYF.

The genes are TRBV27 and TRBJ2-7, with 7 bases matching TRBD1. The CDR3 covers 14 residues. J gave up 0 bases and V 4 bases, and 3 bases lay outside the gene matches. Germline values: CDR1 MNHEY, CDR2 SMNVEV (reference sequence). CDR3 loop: CASSSTGASYEQYF. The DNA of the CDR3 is TGTGCCAGCAGTTCCACAGGGGCCTCCTACGAGCAGTACTTC.

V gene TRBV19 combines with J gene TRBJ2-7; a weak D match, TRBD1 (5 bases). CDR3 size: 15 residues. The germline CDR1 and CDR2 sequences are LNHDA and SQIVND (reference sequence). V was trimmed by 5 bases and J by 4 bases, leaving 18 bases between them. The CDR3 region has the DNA TGTGCCAGTAGTCTTACCGGACATTTTACTTACGAGCAGTACTTC. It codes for CASSLTGHFTYEQYF.

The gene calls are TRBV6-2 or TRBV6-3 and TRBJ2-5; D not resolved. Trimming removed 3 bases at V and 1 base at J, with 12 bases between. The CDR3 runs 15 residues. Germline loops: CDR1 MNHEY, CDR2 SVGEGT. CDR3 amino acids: CASSYWGLIQETQYF. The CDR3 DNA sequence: TGTGCCAGCAGTTATTGGGGTCTGATCCAAGAGACCCAGTACTTC.

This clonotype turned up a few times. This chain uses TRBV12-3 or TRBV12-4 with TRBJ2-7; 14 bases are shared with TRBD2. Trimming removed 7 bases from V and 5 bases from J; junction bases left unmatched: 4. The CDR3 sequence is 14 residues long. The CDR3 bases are TGTGCCAGCAAAACGGGACTAGCGGGAGACGAGCAGTACTTC. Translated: CASKTGLAGDEQYF.

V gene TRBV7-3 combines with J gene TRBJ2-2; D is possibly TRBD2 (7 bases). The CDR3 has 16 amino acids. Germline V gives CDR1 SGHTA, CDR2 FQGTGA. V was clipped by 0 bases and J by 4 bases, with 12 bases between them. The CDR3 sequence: CASSLTGGQLTGELFF. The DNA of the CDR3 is TGTGCCAGCAGCTTAACGGGGGGGCAACTCACCGGGGAGCTGTTTTTT.

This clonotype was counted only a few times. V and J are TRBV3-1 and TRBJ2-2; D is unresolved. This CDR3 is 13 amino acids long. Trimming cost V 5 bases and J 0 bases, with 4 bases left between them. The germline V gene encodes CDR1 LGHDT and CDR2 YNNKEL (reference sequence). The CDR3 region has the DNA TGTGCCAGCAGCTACCCGAACACCGGGGAGCTGTTTTTT. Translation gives CASSYPNTGELFF.

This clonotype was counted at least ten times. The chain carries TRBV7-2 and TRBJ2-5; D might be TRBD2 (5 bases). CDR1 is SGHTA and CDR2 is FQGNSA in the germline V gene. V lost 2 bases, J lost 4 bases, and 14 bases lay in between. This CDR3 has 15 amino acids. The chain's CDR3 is CASSLTRAFGETQYF. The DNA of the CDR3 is TGTGCCAGCAGCTTAACTAGGGCATTCGGAGAGACCCAGTACTTC.

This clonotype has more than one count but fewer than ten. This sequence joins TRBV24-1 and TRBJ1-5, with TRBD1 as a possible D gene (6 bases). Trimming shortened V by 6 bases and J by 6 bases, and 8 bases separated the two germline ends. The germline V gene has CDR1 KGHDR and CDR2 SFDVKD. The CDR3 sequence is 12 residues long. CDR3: CATSTGLQPQHF. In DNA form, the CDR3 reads TGTGCCACCAGTACAGGGCTTCAGCCCCAGCATTTT.

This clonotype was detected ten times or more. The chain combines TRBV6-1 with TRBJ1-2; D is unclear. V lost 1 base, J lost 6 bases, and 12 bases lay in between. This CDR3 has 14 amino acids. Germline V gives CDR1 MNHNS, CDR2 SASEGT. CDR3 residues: CASSEGALTHGYTF. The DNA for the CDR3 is TGTGCCAGCAGTGAAGGCGCACTAACACATGGCTACACCTTC.

The CDR3 region is CASSTGLAVTSRDEQFF. Written as DNA, the CDR3 is TGTGCCAGCAGCACGGGACTAGCGGTCACCTCTCGGGATGAGCAGTTCTTC. The chain is built from TRBV13 and TRBJ2-1; 11 positions agree with TRBD2. V lost 5 bases to trimming and J lost 8 bases; unmatched junction nucleotides: 14. The CDR3 loop spans 17 amino acids. The V gene's germline CDR1 is PRHDT and CDR2 FYEKMQ (reference sequence).

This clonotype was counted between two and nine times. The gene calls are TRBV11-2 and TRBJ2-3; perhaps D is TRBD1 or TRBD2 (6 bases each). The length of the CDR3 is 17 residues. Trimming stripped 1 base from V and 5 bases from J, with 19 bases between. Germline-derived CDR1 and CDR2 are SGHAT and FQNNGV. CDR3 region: CASSLVGGFKIKDTQYF. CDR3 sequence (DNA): TGTGCCAGCAGCTTAGTCGGGGGCTTCAAAATAAAAGATACGCAGTATTTT.

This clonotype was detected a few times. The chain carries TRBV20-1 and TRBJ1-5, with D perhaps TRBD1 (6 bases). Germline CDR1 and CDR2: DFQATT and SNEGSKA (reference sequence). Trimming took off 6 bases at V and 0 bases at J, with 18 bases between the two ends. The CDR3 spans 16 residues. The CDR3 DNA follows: TGCAGTGCCATAGCCGGGGGCCATTTTAGCAATCAGCCCCAGCATTTT. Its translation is CSAIAGGHFSNQPQHF.

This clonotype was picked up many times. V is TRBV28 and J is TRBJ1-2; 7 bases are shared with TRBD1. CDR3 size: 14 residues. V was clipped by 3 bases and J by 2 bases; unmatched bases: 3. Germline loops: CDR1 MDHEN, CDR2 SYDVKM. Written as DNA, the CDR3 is TGTGCCAGCAGTTTCGGCAGGGGGAACTATGGCTACACCTTC. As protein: CASSFGRGNYGYTF.

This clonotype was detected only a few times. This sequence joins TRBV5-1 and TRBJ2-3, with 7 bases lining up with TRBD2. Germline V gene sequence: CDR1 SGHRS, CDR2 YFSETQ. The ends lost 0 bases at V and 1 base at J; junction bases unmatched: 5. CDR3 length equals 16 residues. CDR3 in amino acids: CASSLGPGRGTDTQYF. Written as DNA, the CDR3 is TGCGCCAGCAGCTTGGGACCAGGGAGGGGCACAGATACGCAGTATTTT.

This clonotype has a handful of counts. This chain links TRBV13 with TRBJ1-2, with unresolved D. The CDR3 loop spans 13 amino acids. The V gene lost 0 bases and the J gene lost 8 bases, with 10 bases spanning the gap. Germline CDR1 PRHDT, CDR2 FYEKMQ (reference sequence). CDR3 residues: CASSLGDPWGYTF. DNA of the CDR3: TGTGCCAGCAGCTTAGGGGACCCTTGGGGCTACACCTTC.

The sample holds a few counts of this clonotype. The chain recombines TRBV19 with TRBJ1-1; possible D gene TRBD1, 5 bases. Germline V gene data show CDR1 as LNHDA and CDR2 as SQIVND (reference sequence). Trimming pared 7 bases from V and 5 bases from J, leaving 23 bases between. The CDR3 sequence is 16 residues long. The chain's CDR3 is CASKTARDGLMTEAFF. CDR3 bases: TGTGCCAGTAAAACCGCCCGGGACGGGCTGATGACTGAAGCTTTCTTT.

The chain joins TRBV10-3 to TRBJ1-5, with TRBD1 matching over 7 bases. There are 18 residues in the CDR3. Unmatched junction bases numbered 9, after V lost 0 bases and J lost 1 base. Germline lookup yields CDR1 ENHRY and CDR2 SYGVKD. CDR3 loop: CAISESKTGSGSNQPQHF. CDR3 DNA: TGTGCCATCAGTGAGTCAAAGACAGGGAGTGGGAGCAATCAGCCCCAGCATTTT.

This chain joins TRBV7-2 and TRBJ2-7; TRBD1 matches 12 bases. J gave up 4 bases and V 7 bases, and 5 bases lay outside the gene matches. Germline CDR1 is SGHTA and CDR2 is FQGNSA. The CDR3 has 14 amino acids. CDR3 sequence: CASNRGQGAYEQYF. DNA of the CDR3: TGTGCCAGCAACCGGGGACAGGGGGCTTACGAGCAGTACTTC.

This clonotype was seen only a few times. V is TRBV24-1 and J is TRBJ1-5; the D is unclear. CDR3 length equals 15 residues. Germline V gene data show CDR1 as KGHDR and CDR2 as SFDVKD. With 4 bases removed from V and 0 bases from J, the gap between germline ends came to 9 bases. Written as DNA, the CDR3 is TGTGCCACCAGTGACCCGGGGATTAGCAATCAGCCCCAGCATTTT. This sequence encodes CATSDPGISNQPQHF.

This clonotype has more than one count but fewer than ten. The CDR3 region is CSATTAGTARNTQYF. CDR3 DNA: TGCAGTGCTACAACGGCCGGGACAGCGAGAAATACGCAGTATTTT. V gene TRBV20-1 combines with J gene TRBJ2-3; 7 positions agree with TRBD1. This CDR3 comprises 15 residues. The V gene end was trimmed by 4 bases and the J gene end by 7 bases; junction bases not matched to a gene: 14. Germline CDR1 DFQATT, CDR2 SNEGSKA (reference sequence).

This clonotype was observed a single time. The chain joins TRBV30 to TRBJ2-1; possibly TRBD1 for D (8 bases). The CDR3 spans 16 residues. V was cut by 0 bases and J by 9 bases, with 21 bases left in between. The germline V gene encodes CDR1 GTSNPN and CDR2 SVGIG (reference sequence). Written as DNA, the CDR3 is TGTGCCTGGAGTGTACAGGGGGGGCGGTTAGATAGTGAGCAGTTCTTC. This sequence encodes CAWSVQGGRLDSEQFF.

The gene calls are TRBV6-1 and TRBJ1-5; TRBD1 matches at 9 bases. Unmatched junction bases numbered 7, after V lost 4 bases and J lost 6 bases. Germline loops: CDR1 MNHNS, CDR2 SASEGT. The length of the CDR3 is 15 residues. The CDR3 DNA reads TGTGCCAGCAGTGGCAGACAGGGGGGGGTTCAGCCCCAGCATTTT. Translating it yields CASSGRQGGVQPQHF.

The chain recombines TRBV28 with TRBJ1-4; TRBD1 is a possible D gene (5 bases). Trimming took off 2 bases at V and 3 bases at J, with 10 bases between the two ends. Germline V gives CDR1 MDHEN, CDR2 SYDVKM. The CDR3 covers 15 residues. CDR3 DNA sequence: TGTGCCAGCAGTTTAATCGGGGCCCCTAATGAAAAACTGTTTTTT. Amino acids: CASSLIGAPNEKLFF. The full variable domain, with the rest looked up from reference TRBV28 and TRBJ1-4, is DVKVTQSSRYLVKRTGEKVFLECVQDMDHENMFWYRQDPGLGLRLIYFSYDVKMKEKGDIPEGYSVSREKKERFSLILESASTNQTSMYLCASSLIGAPNEKLFFGSGTQLSVL.

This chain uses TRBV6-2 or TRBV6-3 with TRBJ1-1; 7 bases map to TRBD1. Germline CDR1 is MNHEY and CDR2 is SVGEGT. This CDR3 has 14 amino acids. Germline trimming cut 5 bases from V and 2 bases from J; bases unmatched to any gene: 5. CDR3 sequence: CASSQGGTNTEAFF. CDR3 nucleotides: TGTGCCAGCAGTCAGGGGGGGACTAACACTGAAGCTTTCTTT.

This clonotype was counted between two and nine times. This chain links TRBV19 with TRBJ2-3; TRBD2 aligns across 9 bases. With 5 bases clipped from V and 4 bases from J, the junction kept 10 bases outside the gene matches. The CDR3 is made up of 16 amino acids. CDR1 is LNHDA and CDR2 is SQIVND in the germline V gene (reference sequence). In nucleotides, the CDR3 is TGTGCCAGTAGTGACCCCGCGGGAGGGCTAGCAGATACGCAGTATTTT. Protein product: CASSDPAGGLADTQYF.

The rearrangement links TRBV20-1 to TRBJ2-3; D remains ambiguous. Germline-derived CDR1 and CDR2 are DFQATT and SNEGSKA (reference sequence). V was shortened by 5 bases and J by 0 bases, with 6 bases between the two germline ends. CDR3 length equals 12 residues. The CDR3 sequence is CSASPSTDTQYF. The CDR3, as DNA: TGCAGTGCTTCCCCTAGCACAGATACGCAGTATTTT.

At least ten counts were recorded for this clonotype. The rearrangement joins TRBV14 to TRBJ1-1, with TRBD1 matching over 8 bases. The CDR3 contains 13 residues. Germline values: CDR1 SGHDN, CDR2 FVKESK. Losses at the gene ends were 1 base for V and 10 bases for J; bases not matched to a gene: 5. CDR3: CASSQVQQGGAFF. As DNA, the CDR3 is TGTGCCAGCAGCCAAGTGCAACAGGGGGGAGCTTTCTTT. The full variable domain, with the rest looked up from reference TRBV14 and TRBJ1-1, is EAGVTQFPSHSVIEKGQTVTLRCDPISGHDNLYWYRRVMGKEIKFLLHFVKESKQDESGMPNNRFLAERTGGTYSTLKVQPAELEDSGVYFCASSQVQQGGAFFGQGTRLTVV.

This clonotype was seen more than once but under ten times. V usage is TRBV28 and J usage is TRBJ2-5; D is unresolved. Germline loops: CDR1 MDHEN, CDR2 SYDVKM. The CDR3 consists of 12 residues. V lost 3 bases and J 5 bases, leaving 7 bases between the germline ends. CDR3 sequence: CASSLVWETQYF. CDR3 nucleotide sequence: TGTGCCAGCAGTTTGGTCTGGGAGACCCAGTACTTC.